These 21 T cell receptor beta chains were all obtained from the same sample, sequenced in a study of blood T cell repertoires in COVID-19. Data came from immunoSEQ multiplex PCR; TCRdb stores just in-frame clones and leaves some out. The repertoire consists of 200,000 to 250,000 clones, with less than 85% occurring once and the leading ten covering approximately 1.8%. The sequenced sample consisted of PBMCs or T cells enriched from blood (not recorded which). These receptors all stem from a man aged 55 to 69 who had recovered from COVID-19.

The chain couples TRBV12-5 to TRBJ2-7; TRBD2 aligns across 12 bases. Germline-derived CDR1 and CDR2 are LGHNT and FRNRAP. The CDR3 runs to 16 residues. V lost 0 bases, J lost 4 bases, and 4 bases stayed unmatched. In DNA form, the CDR3 reads TGTGCTAGTGGTTTGGTTCTTACTAGCGGGGGGTACGAGCAGTACTTC. The encoded protein is CASGLVLTSGGYEQYF.

The gene calls are TRBV5-1 and TRBJ1-1, with 7 bases lining up with TRBD1. In germline, CDR1 is SGHRS, CDR2 YFSETQ. The CDR3 is 15 amino acids. The junction had 8 bases not matched to a gene; V was cut back by 4 bases and J by 2 bases. CDR3 in DNA: TGCGCCAGCAGCCGGGGACAGCCGAGAAACACTGAAGCTTTCTTT. It codes for CASSRGQPRNTEAFF.

This chain uses TRBV12-5 with TRBJ2-2; no definite D call. Germline V gives CDR1 LGHNT, CDR2 FRNRAP. The germline V and J ends were trimmed by 6 bases and 0 bases, with 17 bases remaining between them. The CDR3 loop spans 17 amino acids. CDR3 in DNA: TGTGCTAGTGGCAATCGCATAACACCCGCGAACACCGGGGAGCTGTTTTTT. This translates into CASGNRITPANTGELFF.

The chain combines TRBV7-2 with TRBJ1-2; 9 bases line up with TRBD1. Trimming cost V 0 bases and J 9 bases; bases outside gene matches: 11. Germline-derived CDR1 and CDR2 are SGHTA and FQGNSA. The CDR3 runs 16 residues. CDR3 region: CASSLAPMEGQGSYTF. As DNA, the CDR3 is TGTGCCAGCAGCTTAGCGCCAATGGAGGGACAGGGTAGCTACACCTTC.

The V gene is TRBV20-1, the J gene TRBJ1-1; 7 bases match TRBD1. V shed 3 bases, J shed 3 bases, and the junction held 7 bases outside the gene matches. Germline CDR1 DFQATT, CDR2 SNEGSKA (reference sequence). The CDR3 consists of 14 residues. The CDR3 spells CSASSDRDDTEAFF. Here the CDR3 DNA reads TGCAGTGCTAGTTCAGACAGGGACGACACTGAAGCTTTCTTT.

CDR3 DNA sequence: TGTGCCAGCAGCCAACGGACCGGGACAGGGGATTCACCCCTCCACTTT. This encodes CASSQRTGTGDSPLHF. The genes are TRBV4-2 and TRBJ1-6; 10 positions match TRBD1. CDR1 and CDR2 from the germline V gene are LGHNA and YNFKEQ. V was clipped by 2 bases and J by 8 bases; unmatched bases: 6. The CDR3 sequence is 16 residues long.

This sequence joins TRBV5-6 and TRBJ1-1; no firm D call. Germline lookup yields CDR1 SGHDT and CDR2 YYEEEE. This CDR3 has 14 residues. V was shortened by 0 bases and J by 6 bases, with 12 bases between the two germline ends. CDR3 nucleotide sequence: TGTGCCAGCAGCTTGGGAGGAAGGGAGGCTGAAGCTTTCTTT. Its translation is CASSLGGREAEAFF.

The V gene is TRBV5-4, the J gene TRBJ1-6; D gene ambiguous. The CDR3 covers 17 residues. V lost 2 bases, J lost 0 bases, and 12 bases lay in between. Per germline, CDR1 SGHNT and CDR2 YYREEE (reference sequence). This CDR3 reads CASSFQYSSSYNSPLHF. CDR3 bases: TGTGCCAGCAGCTTTCAGTACAGTAGCTCCTATAATTCACCCCTCCACTTT. The variable domain in full, with the rest retrieved from reference TRBV5-4 and TRBJ1-6, is ETGVTQSPTHLIKTRGQQVTLRCSSQSGHNTVSWYQQALGQGPQFIFQYYREEENGRGNFPPRFSGLQFPNYSSELNVNALELDDSALYLCASSFQYSSSYNSPLHFGNGTRLTVT.

The chain links TRBV19 to TRBJ1-5, with 8 bases identical to TRBD1. This CDR3 is 14 amino acids long. The V gene end was trimmed by 10 bases and the J gene end by 0 bases; junction bases not matched to a gene: 5. Germline V gene sequence: CDR1 LNHDA, CDR2 SQIVND (reference sequence). The CDR3 DNA sequence: TGTGCCACCGACAGGGGACTTAGCAATCAGCCCCAGCATTTT. Translation gives CATDRGLSNQPQHF.

The rearrangement joins TRBV10-3 to TRBJ2-3, with D unclear. This CDR3 has 14 residues. V was pared by 4 bases and J by 2 bases, with 10 bases between. Germline CDR1 is ENHRY and CDR2 is SYGVKD. The CDR3 region is CAISAGFDTDTQYF. CDR3 in DNA: TGTGCCATCAGTGCGGGTTTCGACACAGATACGCAGTATTTT.

The chain links TRBV6-5 to TRBJ1-1; D might be TRBD1 (6 bases). Germline CDR1 and CDR2: MNHEY and SVGAGI. V dropped 5 bases and J dropped 0 bases, with 13 bases sitting between them. The CDR3 is made up of 15 amino acids. The CDR3 is CASSLAGTMNTEAFF. CDR3 DNA sequence: TGTGCCAGCAGTCTAGCGGGGACAATGAACACTGAAGCTTTCTTT.

The rearrangement uses TRBV2 and TRBJ1-1; D is uncertain. This CDR3 is 15 amino acids long. Germline CDR1 and CDR2: SNHLY and FYNNEI. V lost 7 bases and J lost 0, with 15 bases in between. The CDR3 is CASISRAIMNTEAFF. CDR3 DNA sequence: TGTGCCAGCATATCGAGGGCAATCATGAACACTGAAGCTTTCTTT.

The V gene is TRBV5-8, the J gene TRBJ2-7; 8 bases map to TRBD1. The CDR3 spans 14 residues. Germline V gene lookup returns CDR1 SGHTS and CDR2 YDEGEE. J was trimmed by 2 bases and V by 4 bases; bases with no gene match: 5. The CDR3 region has the DNA TGTGCCAGCAGCGTAGGGACAGGCGCCTACGAGCAGTACTTC. The encoded protein is CASSVGTGAYEQYF.

The table lists this clone with a count of one. The rearrangement links TRBV7-3 to TRBJ2-2, with D possibly TRBD1 on 5 matching bases. Germline lookup yields CDR1 SGHTA and CDR2 FQGTGA. CDR3 length: 17 amino acids. Trimming cost V 0 bases and J 4 bases, with 15 bases left between them. CDR3 sequence reads: CASSLTSPRAGTGELFF. The DNA for the CDR3 is TGTGCCAGCAGCTTAACGTCGCCCAGGGCCGGCACCGGGGAGCTGTTTTTT.

DNA of the CDR3: TGTGCCAGCAGTTCGACAGGGGTCGATGGCTACACCTTC. It is translated as CASSSTGVDGYTF. The chain is built from TRBV2 and TRBJ1-2; TRBD1 matches 8 bases. From germline, CDR1 is SNHLY and CDR2 FYNNEI. The CDR3 runs to 13 residues. Losses at the gene ends were 5 bases for V and 6 bases for J; bases not matched to a gene: 5.

Only one count was recorded for this clone. The chain employs TRBV7-9 and TRBJ1-2; no definite D call. V was clipped by 3 bases and J by 10 bases, with 12 bases between them. CDR3 length equals 12 residues. CDR1 and CDR2 (germline): SEHNR, FQNEAQ (reference sequence). CDR3 DNA sequence: TGTGCCAGCAGCTTCAATGGCGGGGACTACACCTTC. The encoded protein is CASSFNGGDYTF.

The V and J genes are TRBV7-2 and TRBJ2-5; 8 nucleotides match TRBD2. The CDR3 runs 15 residues. The J segment lost 0 bases and the V segment lost 5 bases, leaving 5 bases of the junction unmatched. Germline V lookup: CDR1 SGHTA, CDR2 FQGNSA. CDR3 DNA: TGTGCCAGCAGCGTCCGGGGGGGGCACCAAGAGACCCAGTACTTC. Translating gives CASSVRGGHQETQYF.

J is TRBJ2-7 and V is TRBV5-6; 7 nucleotides line up with TRBD1. The CDR3 extends over 12 amino acids. Germline V CDR1 and CDR2: SGHDT, YYEEEE. The junction had 2 bases not matched to a gene; V was cut back by 4 bases and J by 4 bases. The DNA of the CDR3 is TGTGCCAGCAGCGTGGACAGGTACGAGCAGTACTTC. This sequence encodes CASSVDRYEQYF.

The genes are TRBV7-2 and TRBJ1-4; 7 nucleotides match TRBD1. This CDR3 spans 14 amino acids. Unmatched junction bases numbered 8, after V lost 5 bases and J lost 8 bases. Germline CDR1 is SGHTA and CDR2 is FQGNSA. The CDR3 loop is CASSKTGFPEKLFF. CDR3 sequence (DNA): TGTGCCAGCAGCAAGACAGGGTTCCCCGAAAAACTGTTTTTT.

This clone was seen more than once but under ten times. The chain recombines TRBV5-1 with TRBJ2-2; D is perhaps TRBD1 (6 bases). The length of the CDR3 is 16 residues. V was trimmed by 0 bases and J by 5 bases, leaving 14 bases between them. The germline gives CDR1 SGHRS, CDR2 YFSETQ. DNA for the CDR3: TGCGCCAGCAGCTTGGGAGGGACACGGTCGACCGGGGAGCTGTTTTTT. This encodes CASSLGGTRSTGELFF.

The rearrangement links TRBV18 to TRBJ2-3, with 12 bases that match TRBD2. This CDR3 is 18 amino acids long. The germline CDR1 and CDR2 sequences are KGHSH and LQKENI. Trimming cost V 5 bases and J 2 bases; bases outside gene matches: 11. The CDR3, as DNA: TGTGCCAGCTCAGGGAGCTCGACTAGCGGGGGCCACACAGATACGCAGTATTTT. This codes for CASSGSSTSGGHTDTQYF.